These 6 T cell receptor beta chains came from one sample sequenced in a study of T cell responses to AZD1222 COVID-19 vaccine. TCRdb's copy holds only in-frame clones and misses some; the assay was immunoSEQ multiplex PCR. The sample includes some 150,000 clones, approximately 94% of them seen just once. This specimen was peripheral blood, taken on day 0 of AZD1222 vaccination. Receptor source: an adult in good health.

This chain connects TRBV27 to TRBJ1-5; TRBD1 aligns across 9 bases. The CDR3 runs 16 residues. Trimming removed 6 bases from V and 1 base from J; junction bases left unmatched: 7. Germline CDR1 and CDR2: MNHEY and SMNVEV (reference sequence). The CDR3 reads CASRSRDRASNQPQHF. The CDR3 DNA reads TGTGCCAGCAGATCCCGGGACAGGGCAAGCAATCAGCCCCAGCATTTT.

The chain couples TRBV6-6 to TRBJ2-7; 7 bases map to TRBD1. This CDR3 is built from 13 residues. V dropped 4 bases and J dropped 7; count of bases not matched to a gene: 7. Germline CDR1 MNHNY, CDR2 SVGAGI (reference sequence). CDR3 residues: CASSLDRVLEQYV. As DNA, the CDR3 is TGTGCCAGCAGTTTAGACAGGGTTTTGGAGCAGTACGTC.

This rearrangement joins TRBV10-2 to TRBJ1-4, with D tentatively TRBD1 (5 bases). The CDR3 runs 16 residues. Germline lookup yields CDR1 WSHSY and CDR2 SAAADI. V gave up 2 bases and J gave up 6 bases, with 16 bases separating them. CDR3 amino acids: CASSEPIRTGDEKLFF. DNA of the CDR3: TGCGCCAGCAGTGAGCCGATCCGGACGGGGGATGAAAAACTGTTTTTT.

The V call is TRBV3-1 (or the pseudogene TRBV3-2), the J call TRBJ2-1, with D unresolved. V was pared by 1 base and J by 4 bases, with 11 bases between. Germline V gene lookup returns CDR1 LGHDT and CDR2 YNNKEL (reference sequence). This CDR3 contains 15 residues. The CDR3 sequence is CASSQGNSLYNEQFF. The CDR3 coding sequence is TGTGCCAGCAGCCAAGGTAACAGTCTTTACAATGAGCAGTTCTTC.

J is TRBJ1-5 and V is TRBV11-2; D is undetermined. Germline CDR1 SGHAT, CDR2 FQNNGV. Trimming pared 2 bases from V and 5 bases from J, leaving 7 bases between. The CDR3 covers 13 residues. The CDR3 DNA reads as TGTGCCAGCAGCTTACTTCTCGATCAGCCCCAGCATTTT. Translating gives CASSLLLDQPQHF.

Regarding this clone: The junction departs from the called germline gene at one end, perhaps through a read error. The rearrangement links TRBV5-4 to TRBJ2-2; TRBD2 matches 13 bases. CDR1 is SGHNT and CDR2 is YYREEE in the germline V gene (reference sequence). There are 19 residues in the CDR3. The CDR3 DNA follows: TGTGCCAGCAGCTTGGGGGCGGGACTAGCGGGAAGGAACGCCGGGGAGCTGTTTTTT. Its translation is CASSLGAGLAGRNAGELFF. The variable domain in full, with the rest retrieved from reference TRBV5-4 and TRBJ2-2, is ETGVTQSPTHLIKTRGQQVTLRCSSQSGHNTVSWYQQALGQGPQFIFQYYREEENGRGNFPPRFSGLQFPNYSSELNVNALELDDSALYLCASSLGAGLAGRNAGELFFGEGSRLTVL.